Each of the 6 T cell receptor beta chains below was sequenced from the same sample in a study of blood T cell repertoires in COVID-19. Profiling relied on immunoSEQ multiplex PCR, and the TCRdb table lists in-frame clones only, not all of them. The sample contains about 110,000 clones, approximately 83% of which appear only once. The sample was peripheral blood. The receptors stem from a woman in her 70s with acute or convalescent COVID-19.

This clone was counted a single time. V and J are TRBV6-1 and TRBJ1-1; D might be TRBD1 (6 bases). V gave up 1 base and J gave up 4 bases, with 10 bases separating them. The CDR3 extends over 14 amino acids. From germline, CDR1 is MNHNS and CDR2 SASEGT. The CDR3 protein is CASSEEGVATEAFF. The CDR3 nucleotides are TGTGCCAGCAGTGAAGAGGGGGTGGCCACTGAAGCTTTCTTT.

The chain has TRBV5-5 and TRBJ2-7; tentative D call: TRBD2 (5 bases). V was pared by 3 bases and J by 7 bases, with 8 bases between. The CDR3 totals 11 residues. Per the germline V gene, CDR1 is SGHKS and CDR2 is YYEKEE (reference sequence). In DNA form, the CDR3 reads TGTGCCAGCAGCTCTCAGCGGGAGCAGTACTTC. Protein sequence: CASSSQREQYF.

The chain joins TRBV5-1 to TRBJ1-1, with 8 nucleotides matching TRBD1. This CDR3 is 15 amino acids long. Germline CDR1 and CDR2: SGHRS and YFSETQ. The ends lost 3 bases at V and 4 bases at J; junction bases unmatched: 8. This CDR3 is CASSWLQGEGTEAFF. The CDR3 nucleotides are TGCGCCAGCAGCTGGCTACAGGGGGAAGGCACTGAAGCTTTCTTT. The full variable domain, completed using reference TRBV5-1 and TRBJ1-1, is KAGVTQTPRYLIKTRGQQVTLSCSPISGHRSVSWYQQTPGQGLQFLFEYFSETQRNKGNFPGRFSGRQFSNSRSEMNVSTLELGDSALYLCASSWLQGEGTEAFFGQGTRLTVV.

This rearrangement joins TRBV5-1 to TRBJ2-2; a possible D gene is TRBD2 (6 bases). The V end lost 3 bases, the J end lost 0 bases, and 9 bases lay between the germline ends. Germline lookup yields CDR1 SGHRS and CDR2 YFSETQ. The CDR3 contains 15 residues. CDR3 residues: CASSSGAPNTGELFF. The CDR3 DNA is TGCGCCAGCAGCTCGGGAGCCCCGAACACCGGGGAGCTGTTTTTT. The whole variable domain, remainder taken from reference TRBV5-1 and TRBJ2-2, is KAGVTQTPRYLIKTRGQQVTLSCSPISGHRSVSWYQQTPGQGLQFLFEYFSETQRNKGNFPGRFSGRQFSNSRSEMNVSTLELGDSALYLCASSSGAPNTGELFFGEGSRLTVL.

The rearrangement uses TRBV7-2 and TRBJ1-2, with unresolved D. Trimming stripped 8 bases from V and 7 bases from J, with 26 bases between. The CDR3 has 16 residues. The germline CDR1 and CDR2 sequences are SGHTA and FQGNSA. CDR3 sequence: CASGLSPPLGRGGYTF. The CDR3 region has the DNA TGTGCCAGCGGACTTAGTCCCCCTCTCGGACGAGGTGGCTACACCTTC.

V gene TRBV10-1 combines with J gene TRBJ1-6; possibly TRBD1 for D (6 bases). The germline CDR1 and CDR2 sequences are WNHNN and SYGVQD (reference sequence). The CDR3 is 14 amino acids. The ends were cut back, 3 bases at V and 9 bases at J, with 12 bases in the middle. This CDR3 is CASSDSEGGSPLHF. Here the CDR3 DNA reads TGCGCCAGCAGTGATTCCGAAGGGGGTTCACCCCTCCACTTT.